This T cell receptor beta chain stems from a study of cytomegalovirus exposure and HLA in healthy donors. The primer mix had 60 Vbeta and 13 Jbeta primers. The assay was immunoSEQ multiplex PCR, and TCRdb's table has in-frame clones only and misses some. Seen in this sample are 45,000 or so clones; the ten most common clones hold roughly a sixth. Germline V lookup: CDR1 LGHNT, CDR2 FRNRAP. This CDR3 comprises 18 residues. Losses at the gene ends were 4 bases for V and 4 bases for J; bases not matched to a gene: 9. The sequence came from a male donor in good health and CMV-seronegative. Input material: PBMCs. This rearrangement joins TRBV12-5 to TRBJ2-1; 14 nucleotides align to TRBD2. DNA for the CDR3: TGTGCTAGTGGTTGGAAATCGGGACTAGCGGGGGCATACAATGAGCAGTTCTTC. It is translated as CASGWKSGLAGAYNEQFF.